The following is a TCR beta chain sequence with its context. The CDR3 contains 14 residues. This entry belongs to a study of blood T cell repertoires in COVID-19. Turning to the study itself: The samples span acute and convalescent COVID-19 from the United States, Italy and Spain. PBMCs, B-cell-depleted T cells, or T cells were the source of the cDNA or gDNA that made up the material.

Residents of 24 US areas, aged roughly 18 to 89 years, made up the participants. Resolution of symptoms, clearance, or two negative PCRs was present in recovered Cohort 3 donors. Using immunoSEQ multiplex PCR, the repertoire was profiled, and TCRdb retains in-frame clones only, with some absent. The sample shows 250,000 or so clones, more than 75% of them seen only once. The sample comprised PBMCs or T cells enriched from blood (not recorded which). The J gene is TRBJ1-2, the V gene TRBV21-1; whether TRBD1, the table's D call, matches the DNA was not checked. TRBV21-1 is labeled a pseudogene. The TCR comes from a woman aged 45-65 years who had recovered from COVID-19. The CDR3 sequence is CALPRTGGAYGYTF. The CDR3 DNA sequence: TGTGCTCTGCCGAGGACAGGGGGCGCCTATGGCTACACCTTC.